Reported below is one TCR beta chain. The source of the sample is a study of blood T cell repertoires in COVID-19. Study details: COVID-19 samples, acute and convalescent, were from the United States, Italy and Spain. T cells, B-cell-depleted T cells, or PBMCs provided the cDNA or gDNA that served as material.

As originally analysed: Estimated nucleated cell counts came from reference gene primer amplification. Measured with immunoSEQ multiplex PCR; TCRdb has only the in-frame clones, and not every one. The V and J calls and the clone size are those of that table, but D and trimming were determined from the DNA. The sample lists approximately 80,000 clones; 90% were seen once. The germline V and J ends were trimmed by 0 bases and 2 bases, with 14 bases remaining between them. CDR1 LNHNV and CDR2 YYDKDF come from the germline V gene (reference sequence). This CDR3 region has 17 residues. The rearrangement joins TRBV15 to TRBJ1-5; no clear D gene. Sample: peripheral blood. This clonotype was obtained from a woman in her forties or fifties in a cohort sampled during active COVID-19. CDR3: CATSRESYGSRNQPQHF. Written as DNA, the CDR3 is TGTGCCACCAGCAGAGAATCGTATGGGAGTCGCAATCAGCCCCAGCATTTT.